A single sample gave rise to the 32 T cell receptor beta chains below, sequenced in a study of neoadjuvant anti-PD-1 for oral cavity cancer. The data were produced by immunoSEQ multiplex PCR, yet TCRdb's version contains in-frame clones alone and is incomplete. The sample records about 81,000 clones, approximately 80% being singletons. The sequencing here drew on PBMCs, taken before nivolumab (anti-PD-1) treatment. These receptors all come from a person aged 35 to 85 with oral cavity squamous cell carcinoma.

The chain employs TRBV29-1 and TRBJ2-7; possible D gene TRBD1, 8 bases. The CDR3 extends over 13 amino acids. The V end lost 7 bases, the J end lost 7 bases, and 20 bases lay between the germline ends. Germline V gives CDR1 SQVTM, CDR2 ANQGSEA. The CDR3 here is CSAGQGGLLEQYF. CDR3 DNA sequence: TGCAGCGCCGGACAGGGAGGGTTACTAGAGCAGTACTTC.

The chain combines TRBV11-2 with TRBJ2-2; D unresolved. The germline gives CDR1 SGHAT, CDR2 FQNNGV. Trimming removed 2 bases from V and 0 bases from J, with 7 bases in between. This CDR3 has 15 amino acids. DNA for the CDR3: TGTGCCAGCAGCTTACTGGTCGCGAACACCGGGGAGCTGTTTTTT. As protein: CASSLLVANTGELFF.

CDR3 sequence: CASSDAKGWGSYNEQFF. The CDR3 coding sequence is TGCGCCAGCAGTGATGCGAAGGGTTGGGGGTCTTACAATGAGCAGTTCTTC. This rearrangement joins TRBV10-1 to TRBJ2-1; perhaps D is TRBD1 or TRBD2 (5 bases each). The CDR3 spans 17 residues. V lost 3 bases and J lost 4, with 19 bases in between. CDR1 WNHNN and CDR2 SYGVQD come from the germline V gene (reference sequence).

V and J are TRBV6-1 and TRBJ1-4; possibly TRBD1 for D (5 bases). The length of the CDR3 is 13 residues. V was shortened by 8 bases and J by 8 bases, with 15 bases between the two germline ends. In germline, CDR1 is MNHNS, CDR2 SASEGT. The CDR3 loop is CASRSEGREKLFF. CDR3 sequence (DNA): TGTGCCAGCCGGTCGGAGGGACGGGAAAAACTGTTTTTT.

V is TRBV5-1 and J is TRBJ2-1, with 10 bases lining up with TRBD2. V lost 2 bases to trimming and J lost 7 bases; unmatched junction nucleotides: 9. The CDR3 runs to 16 residues. CDR1 SGHRS and CDR2 YFSETQ come from the germline V gene. The chain's CDR3 is CASSLSGTSELNEQFF. The DNA for the CDR3 is TGCGCCAGCAGCTTAAGCGGGACTAGCGAATTGAATGAGCAGTTCTTC.

V and J are TRBV27 and TRBJ2-7, with D perhaps assigned TRBD1 or TRBD2 (5 bases each). This CDR3 is 16 amino acids long. Germline V gives CDR1 MNHEY, CDR2 SMNVEV (reference sequence). V dropped 6 bases and J dropped 2 bases, with 20 bases sitting between them. The DNA for the CDR3 is TGTGCCAGCAGCACGCGGACCCAGGGAGTAACCTACGAGCAGTACTTC. This encodes CASSTRTQGVTYEQYF.

J is TRBJ2-7 and V is TRBV6-5; 9 bases fit TRBD2. The germline gives CDR1 MNHEY, CDR2 SVGAGI. The V gene end was trimmed by 7 bases and the J gene end by 3 bases; junction bases not matched to a gene: 4. The CDR3 is made up of 13 amino acids. DNA of the CDR3: TGTGCCAGCACTAGCGGGACCTTCTACGAGCAGTACTTC. Translated, it gives CASTSGTFYEQYF.

The chain recombines TRBV6-5 with TRBJ2-3, with 9 bases aligning to TRBD2. The CDR3 runs 15 residues. In germline, CDR1 is MNHEY, CDR2 SVGAGI. V gave up 6 bases and J gave up 3 bases; unmatched junction bases: 7. CDR3 nucleotide sequence: TGTGCCAGCAGGGCCCTCAGCGGGGGGACAGATACGCAGTATTTT. Amino acid sequence: CASRALSGGTDTQYF.

The V and J genes are TRBV29-1 and TRBJ1-1, with D possibly matching TRBD1 (5 bases). This CDR3 contains 14 residues. Trimming removed 6 bases at V and 1 base at J, with 15 bases between. The germline gives CDR1 SQVTM, CDR2 ANQGSEA. CDR3 sequence: CSVQVGQGNTEAFF. CDR3 sequence (DNA): TGCAGCGTCCAAGTGGGGCAGGGGAACACTGAAGCTTTCTTT.

This chain's CDR3 is CASSDTGPNQPQHF. The CDR3 DNA reads as TGTGCCAGCAGTGATACGGGACCCAATCAGCCCCAGCATTTT. The V and J genes are TRBV6-5 and TRBJ1-5; D might be TRBD1 (5 bases). The CDR3 is made up of 14 amino acids. Per germline, CDR1 MNHEY and CDR2 SVGAGI. V shed 5 bases and J shed 3 bases, with 11 bases lying between them.

This sequence joins TRBV9 and TRBJ2-1; TRBD2 matches 9 bases. The germline CDR1 and CDR2 sequences are SGDLS and YYNGEE. V lost 0 bases and J lost 6; bases outside the gene matches: 4. The CDR3 has 15 residues. For the CDR3, the DNA is TGTGCCAGCAGCGTAGAGGGTAGCGGGAGCAATGAGCAGTTCTTC. It is translated as CASSVEGSGSNEQFF.

This rearrangement joins TRBV11-2 to TRBJ2-7; 9 nucleotides match TRBD1. This CDR3 is 13 amino acids long. The trim removed 0 bases at V and 11 bases at J, leaving 5 bases unmatched. Germline V gene sequence: CDR1 SGHAT, CDR2 FQNNGV. This chain's CDR3 is CASSLEIGTGKYF. CDR3 coding DNA: TGTGCCAGCAGCTTAGAGATCGGGACAGGGAAGTACTTC. Full variable domain (remainder filled in from reference TRBV11-2 and TRBJ2-7): EAGVAQSPRYKIIEKRQSVAFWCNPISGHATLYWYQQILGQGPKLLIQFQNNGVVDDSQLPKDRFSAERLKGVDSTLKIQPAKLEDSAVYLCASSLEIGTGKYFGPGTRLTVT.

The chain combines TRBV29-1 with TRBJ2-3; no reliable D call. Germline V gives CDR1 SQVTM, CDR2 ANQGSEA. Deletions cut 3 bases from V and 7 bases from J, with 14 bases between. The CDR3 sequence is 13 residues long. CDR3 region: CSVEISAFYTQYF. The CDR3 DNA reads as TGCAGCGTTGAGATCTCCGCTTTCTATACGCAGTATTTT.

The chain links TRBV6-5 to TRBJ2-7, with D possibly being TRBD1 (6 bases). Germline loops: CDR1 MNHEY, CDR2 SVGAGI. The CDR3 is made up of 14 amino acids. V was shortened by 8 bases and J by 4 bases, with 18 bases between the two germline ends. CDR3 sequence: CASFLGGAQYEQYF. The CDR3, as DNA: TGTGCCAGCTTCCTAGGGGGAGCCCAGTACGAGCAGTACTTC.

The chain has TRBV19 and TRBJ1-1; D ambiguous. CDR3 length equals 12 residues. The V gene lost 7 bases and the J gene lost 1 base, with 7 bases spanning the gap. The germline CDR1 and CDR2 sequences are LNHDA and SQIVND (reference sequence). The CDR3 nucleotides are TGTGCCAGTAATCGGGGGAACACTGAAGCTTTCTTT. Protein product: CASNRGNTEAFF.

The chain is built from TRBV28 and TRBJ2-1; 8 positions agree with TRBD1. Germline trimming cut 6 bases from V and 1 base from J; bases unmatched to any gene: 8. Germline CDR1 and CDR2: MDHEN and SYDVKM. The CDR3 contains 16 residues. The CDR3 reads CASSTGQGQSYNEQFF. The CDR3 DNA reads TGTGCCAGCAGCACCGGACAGGGACAATCCTACAATGAGCAGTTCTTC.

The chain links TRBV5-1 to TRBJ2-7; 13 nucleotides align to TRBD2. The CDR3 contains 15 residues. Germline-derived CDR1 and CDR2 are SGHRS and YFSETQ. Trimming took 4 bases from V and 2 from J; bases not matched to a gene: 3. This CDR3 is CASSTGLAGTYEQYF. The DNA of the CDR3 is TGCGCCAGCAGCACGGGACTAGCGGGAACCTACGAGCAGTACTTC.

The chain links TRBV9 to TRBJ1-5; D possibly corresponds to TRBD1 (6 bases). Trimming removed 0 bases at V and 7 bases at J, with 14 bases between. This CDR3 is built from 15 residues. The germline V gene encodes CDR1 SGDLS and CDR2 YYNGEE. The CDR3 loop reads CASSVGWGGGQPQHF. In nucleotides, the CDR3 is TGTGCCAGCAGCGTAGGGTGGGGGGGCGGCCAGCCCCAGCATTTT.

The V gene is TRBV2, the J gene TRBJ1-1; no reliable D call. The V gene lost 4 bases and the J gene lost 0 bases, with 6 bases spanning the gap. The CDR3 covers 13 residues. CDR1 and CDR2 (germline): SNHLY, FYNNEI. The CDR3 region is CASSVQMNTEAFF. The DNA for the CDR3 is TGTGCCAGCAGTGTACAGATGAACACTGAAGCTTTCTTT.

J is TRBJ1-1 and V is TRBV6-6; D ambiguous. Trimming removed 0 bases from V and 6 bases from J, with 11 bases in between. This CDR3 has 14 amino acids. The V gene's germline CDR1 is MNHNY and CDR2 SVGAGI (reference sequence). CDR3 in DNA: TGTGCCAGCAGTTACTCGGGAGGGAAGGCTGAAGCTTTCTTT. Translating gives CASSYSGGKAEAFF.

The chain carries TRBV9 and TRBJ1-4; TRBD1 is a possible D gene (5 bases). Trimming took 0 bases from V and 5 from J, leaving 14 bases between them. The V gene's germline CDR1 is SGDLS and CDR2 YYNGEE. The CDR3 consists of 16 residues. The DNA for the CDR3 is TGTGCCAGCAGCGTAGCTGGGGCCAGCTCGAATGAAAAACTGTTTTTT. Its translation is CASSVAGASSNEKLFF.

This rearrangement joins TRBV11-2 to TRBJ1-4; D might be TRBD1 (6 bases). The germline gives CDR1 SGHAT, CDR2 FQNNGV. The CDR3 is made up of 14 amino acids. V was pared by 8 bases and J by 7 bases, with 17 bases between. CDR3 protein: CASFGGSSGEKLFF. CDR3 nucleotides: TGTGCCAGCTTCGGGGGCAGTTCGGGTGAAAAACTGTTTTTT.

The genes are TRBV30 and TRBJ1-3; TRBD1 agrees at 7 bases. With V trimmed by 3 bases and J by 3 bases, 14 bases remained unmatched. The CDR3 sequence is 17 residues long. Germline V gives CDR1 GTSNPN, CDR2 SVGIG (reference sequence). This CDR3 reads CAWSLAGGLAFGNTIYF. CDR3 sequence (DNA): TGTGCCTGGAGCTTGGCAGGGGGATTAGCGTTTGGAAACACCATATATTTT. The entire variable domain, with the rest obtained from reference TRBV30 and TRBJ1-3, is as follows: SQTIHQWPATLVQPVGSPLSLECTVEGTSNPNLYWYRQAAGRGLQLLFYSVGIGQISSEVPQNLSASRPQDRQFILSSKKLLLSDSGFYLCAWSLAGGLAFGNTIYFGEGSWLTVV.

The rearrangement links TRBV6-5 to TRBJ1-2, with TRBD1 matching over 8 bases. The CDR3 covers 14 residues. Unmatched junction bases numbered 6, after V lost 4 bases and J lost 5 bases. Germline V gives CDR1 MNHEY, CDR2 SVGAGI. This CDR3 is CASSSTTGEYGYTF. CDR3 sequence (DNA): TGTGCCAGCAGTTCCACGACAGGGGAATATGGCTACACCTTC.

V gene TRBV5-1 combines with J gene TRBJ2-1; 8 bases map to TRBD1. The trim removed 0 bases at V and 8 bases at J, leaving 7 bases unmatched. CDR3 length: 15 residues. CDR1 is SGHRS, CDR2 YFSETQ, per germline. In DNA form, the CDR3 reads TGCGCCAGCAGCTTGGGTTGGACAGGGTGGGATGAGCAGTTCTTC. Encoded protein: CASSLGWTGWDEQFF.

The CDR3 DNA sequence: TGTACAACGAGGGAGAACACCGGGGAGCTGTTTTTT. Protein sequence: CTTRENTGELFF. The genes are TRBV2 and TRBJ2-2; tentative D call: TRBD2 (5 bases). CDR1 and CDR2 from the germline V gene are SNHLY and FYNNEI. The CDR3 sequence is 12 residues long.

The chain employs TRBV6-5 and TRBJ2-1; possible D gene TRBD1, 6 bases. V shed 7 bases and J shed 3 bases, with 16 bases lying between them. The CDR3 contains 15 residues. In germline, CDR1 is MNHEY, CDR2 SVGAGI. As DNA, the CDR3 is TGTGCCAGCACCAAGGCAGGGGCGATCTACAATGAGCAGTTCTTC. The encoded protein is CASTKAGAIYNEQFF.

This clone was detected a few times. V gene TRBV5-1 combines with J gene TRBJ2-7, with a tentative D call TRBD1 (5 bases). The CDR3 is 15 residues long. Germline-derived CDR1 and CDR2 are SGHRS and YFSETQ. Trimming pared 0 bases from V and 3 bases from J, leaving 13 bases between. The CDR3 region is CASSLGQSQYYEQYF. The CDR3 DNA reads as TGCGCCAGCAGCTTGGGACAGTCCCAATACTACGAGCAGTACTTC.

This clone has just one count. The germline gene is not matched at one end of the junction; a read error may be the cause. The chain recombines TRBV5-4 with TRBJ2-7; D remains ambiguous. Germline loops: CDR1 SGHNT, CDR2 YYREEE (reference sequence). This CDR3 has 14 amino acids. CDR3 loop: CASSSNIGSSEQYF. The CDR3 DNA reads TGTGCCAGCAGCTCCAATATAGGGTCCTCCGAGCAGTACTTC.

This chain connects TRBV2 to TRBJ1-1; D is unclear. CDR1 is SNHLY and CDR2 is FYNNEI in the germline V gene. V was trimmed by 3 bases and J by 5 bases, leaving 13 bases between them. The CDR3 contains 14 residues. The CDR3 reads CASSDGRGLTEAFF. CDR3 DNA sequence: TGTGCCAGCAGTGATGGGCGGGGTCTTACTGAAGCTTTCTTT.

This clone was detected only a few times. V is TRBV5-4 and J is TRBJ1-1; 8 bases fit TRBD1. CDR1 is SGHNT, CDR2 YYREEE, per germline (reference sequence). The V and J ends lost 1 base and 8 bases, in that order; junction bases with no gene match: 7. This CDR3 is 14 amino acids long. In DNA, the CDR3 is TGTGCCAGCAGCTTGCCGGGGACAGGCCGCGAAGCTTTCTTT. Translation gives CASSLPGTGREAFF.

The chain recombines TRBV19 with TRBJ1-2; D remains ambiguous. The CDR3 has 14 residues. Trimming removed 3 bases from V and 1 base from J, with 9 bases in between. Germline V gene lookup returns CDR1 LNHDA and CDR2 SQIVND (reference sequence). As DNA, the CDR3 is TGTGCCAGTAGTATCCAAACAGTTAACTATGGCTACACCTTC. Translated: CASSIQTVNYGYTF.